This T cell receptor beta chain emerged from a study of blood T cell repertoires in COVID-19. Study context: T cells, B-cell-depleted T cells, or PBMCs provided the cDNA or gDNA that served as material.

Original analysis: By means of reference gene primer amplification, nucleated cell counts were estimated. TCRdb keeps only in-frame clones here, not all; method: immunoSEQ multiplex PCR. V, J and clone size are taken as reported in that table, and D and trimming were inferred from the DNA itself. The sample contains 180,000 or so clones, roughly 87% of which appear only once. Germline V gene data show CDR1 as LNHDA and CDR2 as SQIVND (reference sequence). This CDR3 is built from 13 residues. V lost 6 bases and J 7 bases, leaving 12 bases between the germline ends. The TCR originated in a woman in her fifties or sixties with acute or convalescent COVID-19. The chain has TRBV19 and TRBJ2-2; TRBD1 is a possible D gene (5 bases). Sequenced sample: peripheral blood. In DNA form, the CDR3 reads TGTGCCAGTAGGGGCAGGGTGATCGGGGAGCTGTTTTTT. Amino acids: CASRGRVIGELFF. Drawing the rest from reference TRBV19 and TRBJ2-2, the complete variable domain is DGGITQSPKYLFRKEGQNVTLSCEQNLNHDAMYWYRQDPGQGLRLIYYSQIVNDFQKGDIAEGYSVSREKKESFPLTVTSAQKNPTAFYLCASRGRVIGELFFGEGSRLTVL.